The rows below give T cell receptor beta chains drawn from one sample of a study of early T cells in non-severe SARS-CoV-2 infection. TCRdb called the 5' RACE reads again in MiXCR, with one record for every CDR3 protein. Seen here are 50,000 to 80,000 distinct CDR3 sequences, 4.9% observed once, and the top ten hold just under 5%. The sample consisted of whole blood. All receptors derive from an adult who was a healthcare worker with PCR-confirmed SARS-CoV-2 infection or an uninfected control (not recorded which). Both conserved end residues are part of each CDR3. Where a row states a size, it is once, few, many or the class of an expanded clone; other rows omit it.

clone_size v_call cdr3_aa
many TRBV12-3/TRBV12-4 CASSLVQGGRREKLFF
many TRBV7-9 CASSWDTGELFF
- TRBV18 CASSLAGGPTDTQYF
many TRBV24-1 CATSDRGTSINNEQFF
many TRBV27 CASSLLGWSTDTQYF
- TRBV20-1 CSAKRGRETQYF
many TRBV30 CAWTGGNTGELFF
few TRBV20-1 CSAPPRLGGGVDTQYF
- TRBV6-1 CASRGLAGLNTGELFF
many TRBV6-6 CASVPEASGTDTQYF
- TRBV19 CASSQGFYEQYF
many TRBV6-6 CASSYGTLVDTQYF
many TRBV12-3/TRBV12-4 CASSLQGPQETQYF
- TRBV7-6 CASSPRTLKDGNTIYF
many TRBV7-9 CASSLTVETQYF
few TRBV9 CASSVGGGRGTDTQYF
few TRBV2 CASSATGTSAPGEQFF
few TRBV5-1 CASSPEGDSSTDTQYF
many TRBV6-4 CASSGQGAGAADTQYF
many TRBV10-1 CASSPGQGYQETQYF
few TRBV6-1 CASRQDRYTGELFF
many TRBV11-2 CASSYPGVAQETQYF
many TRBV11-2 CASSPLWDNNEQFF
many TRBV27 CASSPSGGLLTGELFF
few TRBV5-1 CASSTDGETQYF
- TRBV6-1 CASSEPEPLWTVVNSPLHF
many TRBV11-2 CASSLVGLAGATYNEQFF
- TRBV29-1 CSVRPGQGAGELFF
- TRBV5-6 CASSLIYEQFF
- TRBV5-6 CASSLALRVANTGELFF
many TRBV7-2 CASSIRAGGTYEQYF
many TRBV29-1 CSVGTGWPTGELFF
many TRBV20-1 CSARPGSYEQYF